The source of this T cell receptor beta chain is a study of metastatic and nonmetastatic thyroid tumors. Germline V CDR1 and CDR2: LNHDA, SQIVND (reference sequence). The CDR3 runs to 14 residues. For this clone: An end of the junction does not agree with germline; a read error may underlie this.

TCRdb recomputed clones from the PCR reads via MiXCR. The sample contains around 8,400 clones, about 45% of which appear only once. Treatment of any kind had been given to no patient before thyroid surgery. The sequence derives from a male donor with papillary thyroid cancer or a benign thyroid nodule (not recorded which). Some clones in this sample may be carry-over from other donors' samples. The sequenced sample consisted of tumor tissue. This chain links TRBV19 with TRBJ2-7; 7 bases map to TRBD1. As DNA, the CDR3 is TGTGCCAGTAGTCCCGGGACAGCCGCCTATGAGCAGTACTTC. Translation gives CASSPGTAAYEQYF. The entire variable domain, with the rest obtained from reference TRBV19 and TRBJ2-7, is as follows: DGGITQSPKYLFRKEGQNVTLSCEQNLNHDAMYWYRQDPGQGLRLIYYSQIVNDFQKGDIAEGYSVSREKKESFPLTVTSAQKNPTAFYLCASSPGTAAYEQYFGPGTRLTVT.